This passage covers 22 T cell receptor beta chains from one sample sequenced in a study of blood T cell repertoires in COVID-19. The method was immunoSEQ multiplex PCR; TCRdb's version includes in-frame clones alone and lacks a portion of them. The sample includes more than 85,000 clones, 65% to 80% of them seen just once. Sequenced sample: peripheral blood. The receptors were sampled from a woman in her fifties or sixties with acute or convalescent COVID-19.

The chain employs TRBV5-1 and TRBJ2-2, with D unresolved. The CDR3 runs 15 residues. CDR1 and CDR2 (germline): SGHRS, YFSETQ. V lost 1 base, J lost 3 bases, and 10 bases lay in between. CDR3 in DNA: TGCGCCAGCAGCTTGCAGAGGTCTGACACCGGGGAGCTGTTTTTT. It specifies CASSLQRSDTGELFF.

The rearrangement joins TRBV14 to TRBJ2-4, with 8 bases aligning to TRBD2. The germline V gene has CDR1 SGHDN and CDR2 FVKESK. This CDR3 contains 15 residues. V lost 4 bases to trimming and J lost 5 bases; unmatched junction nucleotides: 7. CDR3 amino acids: CASSPRGGLENIQYF. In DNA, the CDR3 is TGTGCCAGCAGCCCTCGGGGGGGGCTTGAAAACATTCAGTACTTC. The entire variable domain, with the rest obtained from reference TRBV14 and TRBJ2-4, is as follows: EAGVTQFPSHSVIEKGQTVTLRCDPISGHDNLYWYRRVMGKEIKFLLHFVKESKQDESGMPNNRFLAERTGGTYSTLKVQPAELEDSGVYFCASSPRGGLENIQYFGAGTRLSVL.

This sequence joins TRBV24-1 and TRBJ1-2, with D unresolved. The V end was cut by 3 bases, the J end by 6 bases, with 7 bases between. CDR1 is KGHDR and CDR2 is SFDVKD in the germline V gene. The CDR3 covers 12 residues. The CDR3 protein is CATSDPLHGYTF. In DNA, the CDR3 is TGTGCCACCAGTGATCCCCTCCATGGCTACACCTTC.

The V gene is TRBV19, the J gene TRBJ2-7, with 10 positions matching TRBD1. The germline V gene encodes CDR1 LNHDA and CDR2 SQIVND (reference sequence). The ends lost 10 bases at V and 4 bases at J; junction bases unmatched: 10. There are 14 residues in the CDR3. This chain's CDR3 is CATQPPGQGYEQYF. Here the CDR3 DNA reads TGTGCCACTCAACCCCCGGGACAGGGGTACGAGCAGTACTTC.

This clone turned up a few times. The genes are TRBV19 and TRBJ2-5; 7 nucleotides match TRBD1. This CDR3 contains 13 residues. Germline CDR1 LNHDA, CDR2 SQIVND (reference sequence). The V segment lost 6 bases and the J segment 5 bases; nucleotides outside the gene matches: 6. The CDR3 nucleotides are TGTGCCAGTAGCCCCGACAGGGTGGAGACCCAGTACTTC. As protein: CASSPDRVETQYF.

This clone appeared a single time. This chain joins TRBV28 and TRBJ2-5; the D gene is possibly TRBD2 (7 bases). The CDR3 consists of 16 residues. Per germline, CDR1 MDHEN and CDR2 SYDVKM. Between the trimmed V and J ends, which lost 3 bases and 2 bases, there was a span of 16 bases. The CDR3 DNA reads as TGTGCCAGCAGTTTGGCGGGGGCTGGTACACAAGAGACCCAGTACTTC. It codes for CASSLAGAGTQETQYF.

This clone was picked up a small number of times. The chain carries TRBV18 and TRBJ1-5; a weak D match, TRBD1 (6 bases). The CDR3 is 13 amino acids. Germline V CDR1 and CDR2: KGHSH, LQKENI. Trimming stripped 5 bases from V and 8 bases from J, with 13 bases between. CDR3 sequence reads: CASSNTGREPQHF. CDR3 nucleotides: TGTGCCAGCTCAAACACAGGGCGGGAGCCCCAGCATTTT.

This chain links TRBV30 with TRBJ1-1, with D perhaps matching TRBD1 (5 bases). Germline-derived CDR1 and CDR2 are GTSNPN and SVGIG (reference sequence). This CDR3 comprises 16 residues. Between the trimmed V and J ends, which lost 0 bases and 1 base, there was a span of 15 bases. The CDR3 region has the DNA TGTGCCTGGAGTGTACCGGGACTGGCGACGAACACTGAAGCTTTCTTT. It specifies CAWSVPGLATNTEAFF.

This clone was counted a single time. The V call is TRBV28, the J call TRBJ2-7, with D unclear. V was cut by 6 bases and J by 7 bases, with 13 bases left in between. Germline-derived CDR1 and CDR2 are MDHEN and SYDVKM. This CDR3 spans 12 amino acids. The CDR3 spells CASSRDIREQYF. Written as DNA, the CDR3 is TGTGCCAGCAGCCGCGACATAAGGGAGCAGTACTTC.

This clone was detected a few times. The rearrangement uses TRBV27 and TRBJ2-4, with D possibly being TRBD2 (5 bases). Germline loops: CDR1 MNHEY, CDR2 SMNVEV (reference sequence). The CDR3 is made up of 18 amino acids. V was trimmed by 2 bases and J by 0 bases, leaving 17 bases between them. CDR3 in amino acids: CASSLSGRLGEAKNIQYF. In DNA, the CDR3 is TGTGCCAGCAGTTTAAGCGGCCGACTTGGGGAAGCCAAAAACATTCAGTACTTC.

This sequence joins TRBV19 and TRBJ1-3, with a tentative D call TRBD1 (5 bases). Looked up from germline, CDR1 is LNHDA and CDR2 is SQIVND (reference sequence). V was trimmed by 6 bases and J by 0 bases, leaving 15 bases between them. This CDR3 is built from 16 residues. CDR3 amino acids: CASSRQRGVSGNTIYF. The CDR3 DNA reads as TGTGCCAGTAGCCGACAGCGCGGCGTCTCTGGAAACACCATATATTTT.

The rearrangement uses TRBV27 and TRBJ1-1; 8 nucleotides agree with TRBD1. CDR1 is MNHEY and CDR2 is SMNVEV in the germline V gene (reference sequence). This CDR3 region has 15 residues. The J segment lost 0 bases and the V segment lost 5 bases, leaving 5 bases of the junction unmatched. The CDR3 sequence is CASSVDRAMNTEAFF. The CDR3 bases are TGTGCCAGCAGTGTGGACAGGGCGATGAACACTGAAGCTTTCTTT.

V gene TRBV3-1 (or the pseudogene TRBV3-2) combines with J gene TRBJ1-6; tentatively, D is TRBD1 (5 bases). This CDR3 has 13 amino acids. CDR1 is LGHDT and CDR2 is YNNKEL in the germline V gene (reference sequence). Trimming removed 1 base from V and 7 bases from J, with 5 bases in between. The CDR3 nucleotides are TGTGCCAGCAGCCAAGCAGGGAATTCACCCCTCCACTTT. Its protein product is CASSQAGNSPLHF.

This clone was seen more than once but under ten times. Written as DNA, the CDR3 is TGTGCCAGCAGCCCGCAAAGGGGCGGGGGGGCTAGCTCCTACAATGAGCAGTTCTTC. Translation gives CASSPQRGGGASSYNEQFF. V is TRBV7-9 and J is TRBJ2-1; TRBD2 aligns across 9 bases. CDR3 length: 19 amino acids. Germline trimming cut 5 bases from V and 0 bases from J; bases unmatched to any gene: 14. The germline V gene encodes CDR1 SEHNR and CDR2 FQNEAQ (reference sequence).

CDR3 in amino acids: CASSFVWGATPYYEQYF. The CDR3 DNA follows: TGTGCCAGCAGTTTTGTGTGGGGCGCGACTCCCTACTACGAGCAGTACTTC. The chain is built from TRBV28 and TRBJ2-7, with D perhaps matching TRBD1 (5 bases). Per the germline V gene, CDR1 is MDHEN and CDR2 is SYDVKM. The CDR3 runs 17 residues. Trimming took off 3 bases at V and 3 bases at J, with 21 bases between the two ends. Variable domain in full (rest from reference TRBV28 and TRBJ2-7): DVKVTQSSRYLVKRTGEKVFLECVQDMDHENMFWYRQDPGLGLRLIYFSYDVKMKEKGDIPEGYSVSREKKERFSLILESASTNQTSMYLCASSFVWGATPYYEQYFGPGTRLTVT.

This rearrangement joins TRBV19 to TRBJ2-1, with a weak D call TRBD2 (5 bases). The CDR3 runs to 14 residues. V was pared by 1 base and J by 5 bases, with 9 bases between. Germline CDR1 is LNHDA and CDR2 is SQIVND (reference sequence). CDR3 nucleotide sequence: TGTGCCAGTAGTATAGGGACTCTGAACAATGAGCAGTTCTTC. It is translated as CASSIGTLNNEQFF.

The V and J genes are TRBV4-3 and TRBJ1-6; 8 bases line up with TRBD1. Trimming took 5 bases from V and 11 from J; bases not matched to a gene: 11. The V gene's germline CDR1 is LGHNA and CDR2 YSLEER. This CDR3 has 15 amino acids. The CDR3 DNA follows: TGCGCCAGCAGCTTACGGGACAGGCCCGTTCCACCCCTCCACTTT. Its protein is CASSLRDRPVPPLHF.

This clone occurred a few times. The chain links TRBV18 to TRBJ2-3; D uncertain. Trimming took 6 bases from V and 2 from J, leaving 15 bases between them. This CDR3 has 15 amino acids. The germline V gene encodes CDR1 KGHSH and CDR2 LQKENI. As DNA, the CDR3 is TGTGCCAGCTCCTCCGATGGCGCGGACACAGATACGCAGTATTTT. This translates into CASSSDGADTDTQYF.

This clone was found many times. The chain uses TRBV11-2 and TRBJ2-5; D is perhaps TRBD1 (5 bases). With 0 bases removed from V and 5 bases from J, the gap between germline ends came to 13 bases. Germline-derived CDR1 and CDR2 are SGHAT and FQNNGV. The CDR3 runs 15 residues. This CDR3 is CASSLDTGVRETQYF. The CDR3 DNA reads TGTGCCAGCAGCTTAGATACAGGCGTGAGGGAGACCCAGTACTTC.

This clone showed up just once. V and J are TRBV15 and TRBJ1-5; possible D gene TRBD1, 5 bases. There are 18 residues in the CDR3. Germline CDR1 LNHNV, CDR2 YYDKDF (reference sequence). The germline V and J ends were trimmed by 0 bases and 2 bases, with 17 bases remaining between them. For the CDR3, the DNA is TGTGCCACCAGCAGAGACCGGATGACAGAAAGTGGCAATCAGCCCCAGCATTTT. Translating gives CATSRDRMTESGNQPQHF.

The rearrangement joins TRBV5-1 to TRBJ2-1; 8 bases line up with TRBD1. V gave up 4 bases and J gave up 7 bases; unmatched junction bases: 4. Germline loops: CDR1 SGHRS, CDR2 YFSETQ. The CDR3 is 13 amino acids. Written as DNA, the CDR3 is TGCGCCAGCAGCATCAGGACAGGGAATGAGCAGTTCTTC. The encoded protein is CASSIRTGNEQFF.

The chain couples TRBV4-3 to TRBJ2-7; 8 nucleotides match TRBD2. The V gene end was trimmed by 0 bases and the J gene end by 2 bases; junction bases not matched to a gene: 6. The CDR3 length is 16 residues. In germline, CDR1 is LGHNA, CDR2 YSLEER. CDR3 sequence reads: CASSQDQRGGTYEQYF. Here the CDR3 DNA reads TGCGCCAGCAGCCAAGATCAGCGCGGGGGGACCTACGAGCAGTACTTC.